The next 2 T cell receptor beta chains were all read from a single sample in a study of vaccination and CD4 T cells after COVID-19. Sequenced with the Oncomine TCR Beta short-read assay was DNA taken from cultured CD4+ T cells. TCRdb reanalysed the PCR reads using MiXCR and keeps one entry per CDR3 protein. The data contain about 21,000 distinct CDR3 sequences, 42% of them seen just once; the ten biggest clones take up 9.9%. Time point denoted: late sampling 161 to 241 days after vaccination in a few convalescent patients. Treatment described: roughly 10-day PBMC culture with coronavirus spike peptide pools or control peptides (ViraFEST assay). Their antigen targets remain unknown. The sequenced sample was CD4+ T cells from blood, cultured in vitro, obtained about 7 months after SARS-CoV-2 vaccination. Receptors were obtained from a human donor who had recovered from COVID-19.

The rearrangement joins TRBV29-1 to TRBJ2-7, with 7 positions matching TRBD2. Germline CDR1 and CDR2: SQVTM and ANQGSEA. This CDR3 spans 14 amino acids. Trimming removed 1 base from V and 0 bases from J; junction bases left unmatched: 3. As DNA, the CDR3 is TGCAGCGTTGAAGGGGGGGGTCTCTCCTACGAGCAGTACTTC. Protein sequence: CSVEGGGLSYEQYF.

This clonotype turned up a few times. The chain combines TRBV20-1 with TRBJ2-3; 10 bases agree with TRBD2. This CDR3 has 15 residues. CDR1 DFQATT and CDR2 SNEGSKA come from the germline V gene (reference sequence). V was pared by 5 bases and J by 0 bases, with 5 bases of the junction left unmatched. DNA for the CDR3: TGCAGTGCTCTAAGACTAGCGGGTAGCACAGATACGCAGTATTTT. Its translation: CSALRLAGSTDTQYF.